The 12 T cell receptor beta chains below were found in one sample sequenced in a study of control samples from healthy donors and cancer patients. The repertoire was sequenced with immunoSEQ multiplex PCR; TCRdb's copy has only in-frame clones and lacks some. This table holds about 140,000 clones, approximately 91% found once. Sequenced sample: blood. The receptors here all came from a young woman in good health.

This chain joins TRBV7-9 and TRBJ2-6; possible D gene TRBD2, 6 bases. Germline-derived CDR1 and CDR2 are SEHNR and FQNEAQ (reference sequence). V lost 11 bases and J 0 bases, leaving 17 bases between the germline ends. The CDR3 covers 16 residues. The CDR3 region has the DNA TGTGCCGTTCCGGGACTCTTGAGCTCTGGGGCCAACGTCCTGACTTTC. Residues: CAVPGLLSSGANVLTF. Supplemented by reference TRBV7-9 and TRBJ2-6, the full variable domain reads DTGVSQNPRHKITKRGQNVTFRCDPISEHNRLYWYRQTLGQGPEFLTYFQNEAQLEKSRLLSDRFSAERPKGSFSTLEIQRTEQGDSAMYLCAVPGLLSSGANVLTFGAGSRLTVL.

The CDR3 reads CASRRDSFAYEQYF. As DNA, the CDR3 is TGTGCCAGCAGAAGGGACAGTTTCGCCTACGAGCAGTACTTC. This chain connects TRBV2 to TRBJ2-7; TRBD1 agrees at 7 bases. The junction had 7 bases not matched to a gene; V was cut back by 6 bases and J by 2 bases. Germline lookup yields CDR1 SNHLY and CDR2 FYNNEI. The length of the CDR3 is 14 residues.

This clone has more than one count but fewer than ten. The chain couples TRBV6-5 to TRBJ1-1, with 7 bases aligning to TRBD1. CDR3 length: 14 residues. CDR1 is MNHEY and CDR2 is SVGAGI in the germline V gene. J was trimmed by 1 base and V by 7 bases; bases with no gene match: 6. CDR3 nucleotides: TGTGCCAGCAACTACGGGACAGCGAACACTGAAGCTTTCTTT. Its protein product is CASNYGTANTEAFF.

The CDR3 DNA reads as TGTGCCAGCAGTCTAATGGGACAGCTAAATGAAAAACTGTTTTTT. Its protein product is CASSLMGQLNEKLFF. The J gene is TRBJ1-4, the V gene TRBV6-5, with 7 bases aligning to TRBD1. The CDR3 has 15 amino acids. V lost 5 bases and J lost 5; bases outside the gene matches: 8. Germline V gene lookup returns CDR1 MNHEY and CDR2 SVGAGI.

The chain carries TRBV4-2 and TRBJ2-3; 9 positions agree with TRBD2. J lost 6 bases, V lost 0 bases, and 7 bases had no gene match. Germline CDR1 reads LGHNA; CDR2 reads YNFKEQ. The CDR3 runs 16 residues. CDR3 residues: CASSQEGGLAADTQYF. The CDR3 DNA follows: TGTGCCAGCAGCCAAGAAGGGGGACTAGCTGCGGATACGCAGTATTTT.

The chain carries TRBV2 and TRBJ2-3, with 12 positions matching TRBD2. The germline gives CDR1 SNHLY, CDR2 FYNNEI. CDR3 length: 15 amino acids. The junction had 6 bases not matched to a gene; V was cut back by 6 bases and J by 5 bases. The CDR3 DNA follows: TGTGCCAGCAGCGAACTAGCGGGAGGTGGAGATACGCAGTATTTT. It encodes CASSELAGGGDTQYF.

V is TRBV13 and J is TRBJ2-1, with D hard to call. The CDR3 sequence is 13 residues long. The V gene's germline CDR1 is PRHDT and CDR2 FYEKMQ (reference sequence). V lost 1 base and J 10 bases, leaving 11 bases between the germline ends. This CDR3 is CASSLARLAEQFF. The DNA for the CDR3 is TGTGCCAGCAGCTTAGCCCGATTAGCCGAGCAGTTCTTC.

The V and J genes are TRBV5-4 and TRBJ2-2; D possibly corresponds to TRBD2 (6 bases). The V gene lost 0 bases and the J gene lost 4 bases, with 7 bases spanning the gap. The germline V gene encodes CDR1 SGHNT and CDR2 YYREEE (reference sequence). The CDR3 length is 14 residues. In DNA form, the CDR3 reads TGTGCCAGCAGCTTGGCGGGGGTCACCGGGGAGCTGTTTTTT. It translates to CASSLAGVTGELFF.

The chain's CDR3 is CASSESQGQPLHF. In DNA form, the CDR3 reads TGCGCCAGCAGTGAGTCGCAGGGGCAGCCCCTCCACTTT. The chain recombines TRBV10-2 with TRBJ1-6; the D gene is possibly TRBD1 (6 bases). The V and J ends lost 0 bases and 13 bases respectively, with 10 bases between them. The CDR3 extends over 13 amino acids. Per germline, CDR1 WSHSY and CDR2 SAAADI.

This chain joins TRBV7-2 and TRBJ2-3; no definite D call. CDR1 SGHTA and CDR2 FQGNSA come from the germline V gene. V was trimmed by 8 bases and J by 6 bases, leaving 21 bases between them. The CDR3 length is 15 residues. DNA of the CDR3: TGTGCCAGCCGAAGGTCCGGGCCTGTATTGGATACGCAGTATTTT. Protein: CASRRSGPVLDTQYF.

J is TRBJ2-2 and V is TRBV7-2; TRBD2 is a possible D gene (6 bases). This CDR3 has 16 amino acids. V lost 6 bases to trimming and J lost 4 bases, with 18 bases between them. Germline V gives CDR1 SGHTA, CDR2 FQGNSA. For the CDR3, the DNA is TGTGCCAGCAGGACTAATAGCGGTGGTGGCACCGGGGAGCTGTTTTTT. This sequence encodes CASRTNSGGGTGELFF.

The CDR3 protein is CASSLGTSGWDEQFF. CDR3 in DNA: TGTGCCAGCAGCCTAGGGACTAGCGGGTGGGATGAGCAGTTCTTC. This chain links TRBV6-6 with TRBJ2-1; 12 bases fit TRBD2. The J segment lost 8 bases and the V segment lost 6 bases, leaving 8 bases of the junction unmatched. Germline assignment: CDR1 MNHNY and CDR2 SVGAGI (reference sequence). The CDR3 totals 15 residues.